The 7 T cell receptor beta chains below come from one sample, sequenced in a study of blood T cell repertoires in COVID-19. Sequencing used immunoSEQ multiplex PCR; TCRdb keeps in-frame clones, though not all of them. The sample consists of about 200,000 clones, 70% to 85% of them appearing once. The specimen sequenced was peripheral blood. These receptors were collected from a human donor with acute or convalescent COVID-19. The donor label of this sample is uncertain.

The chain links TRBV6-2 or TRBV6-3 to TRBJ2-1, with 7 bases matching TRBD2. The CDR3 has 14 amino acids. Germline trimming cut 4 bases from V and 7 bases from J; bases unmatched to any gene: 7. The germline gives CDR1 MNHEY, CDR2 SVGEGT. CDR3 in DNA: TGTGCCAGCAGTTGGGACGGGACTAAAAATGAGCAGTTCTTC. Translated: CASSWDGTKNEQFF.

J is TRBJ2-2 and V is TRBV27; D is perhaps TRBD2 (5 bases). Germline CDR1 reads MNHEY; CDR2 reads SMNVEV (reference sequence). V was trimmed by 7 bases and J by 6 bases, leaving 15 bases between them. CDR3 size: 14 residues. The CDR3 bases are TGTGCCAGCAAGCGGATCCTGCGGGCCGGGGAGCTGTTTTTT. Protein sequence: CASKRILRAGELFF.

The chain links TRBV6-5 to TRBJ1-2; weak D call: TRBD1 (6 bases). There are 13 residues in the CDR3. Trimming shortened V by 6 bases and J by 6 bases, and 14 bases separated the two germline ends. CDR1 is MNHEY and CDR2 is SVGAGI in the germline V gene. The CDR3 DNA is TGTGCCAGCAGGCGTCAAGGGGGAGATGGCTACACCTTC. This gives the protein CASRRQGGDGYTF.

This clone came up once. The gene calls are TRBV24-1 and TRBJ2-1, with a possible D match to TRBD2 (5 bases). This CDR3 spans 13 amino acids. The V gene's germline CDR1 is KGHDR and CDR2 SFDVKD. The V and J ends lost 9 bases and 0 bases respectively, with 8 bases between them. CDR3 protein: CATGGSSYNEQFF. For the CDR3, the DNA is TGTGCCACCGGAGGAAGCTCCTACAATGAGCAGTTCTTC.

The chain uses TRBV27 and TRBJ2-3; 10 bases are a match to TRBD2. Germline CDR1 and CDR2: MNHEY and SMNVEV (reference sequence). The CDR3 is 16 amino acids. V shed 7 bases, J shed 2 bases, and the junction held 9 bases outside the gene matches. The CDR3 loop is CASKLAGPPITDTQYF. The CDR3 DNA reads TGTGCCAGCAAACTAGCGGGACCCCCCATCACAGATACGCAGTATTTT.

The rearrangement joins TRBV4-1 to TRBJ2-5, with a weak D call TRBD2 (6 bases). In germline, CDR1 is MGHRA, CDR2 YSYEKL. V shed 1 base and J shed 6 bases, with 15 bases lying between them. This CDR3 spans 15 amino acids. CDR3 sequence reads: CASSQGEATVQTQYF. CDR3 nucleotides: TGCGCCAGCAGCCAAGGGGAGGCTACGGTGCAGACCCAGTACTTC.

The chain combines TRBV28 with TRBJ2-1; TRBD2 matches at 8 bases. Losses at the gene ends were 4 bases for V and 2 bases for J; bases not matched to a gene: 4. This CDR3 has 15 amino acids. Germline CDR1 and CDR2: MDHEN and SYDVKM. The chain's CDR3 is CASSSSGRTYNEQFF. The CDR3 DNA is TGTGCCAGCAGTTCCAGCGGGAGAACCTACAATGAGCAGTTCTTC.